This TCR beta chain comes out of a study of blood T cell repertoires in COVID-19. The assay was immunoSEQ multiplex PCR, and TCRdb's table has in-frame clones only and misses some. In the table there are about 170,000 clones, 82% of which are singletons. Trimming cost V 4 bases and J 4 bases, with 18 bases left between them. The germline V gene encodes CDR1 SGHNT and CDR2 YYREEE (reference sequence). The CDR3 loop spans 16 amino acids. The sequence derives from a woman aged 80 or older with active or convalescent COVID-19. V gene TRBV5-4 combines with J gene TRBJ1-3; D is perhaps TRBD1 (5 bases). Sequenced: peripheral blood. CDR3 sequence: CASSLVGGRSGNTIYF. For the CDR3, the DNA is TGTGCCAGCAGCCTAGTGGGGGGTCGCTCCGGAAACACCATATATTTT.